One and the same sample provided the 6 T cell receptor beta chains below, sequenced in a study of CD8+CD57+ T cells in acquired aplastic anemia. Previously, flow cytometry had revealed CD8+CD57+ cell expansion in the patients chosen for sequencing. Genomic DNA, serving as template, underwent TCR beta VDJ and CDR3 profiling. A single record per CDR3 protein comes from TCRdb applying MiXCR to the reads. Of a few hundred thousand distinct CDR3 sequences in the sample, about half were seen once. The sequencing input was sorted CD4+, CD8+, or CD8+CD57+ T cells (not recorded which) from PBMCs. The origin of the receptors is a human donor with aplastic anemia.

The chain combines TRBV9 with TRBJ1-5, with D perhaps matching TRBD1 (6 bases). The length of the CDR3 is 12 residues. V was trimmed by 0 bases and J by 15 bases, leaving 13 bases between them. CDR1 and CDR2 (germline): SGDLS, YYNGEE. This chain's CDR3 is CASSVEGGDMHF. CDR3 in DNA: TGTGCCAGCAGCGTAGAGGGGGGGGACATGCATTTT.

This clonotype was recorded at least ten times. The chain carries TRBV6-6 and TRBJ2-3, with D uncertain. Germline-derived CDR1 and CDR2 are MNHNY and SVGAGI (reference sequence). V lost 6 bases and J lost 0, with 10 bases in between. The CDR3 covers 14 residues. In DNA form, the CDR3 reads TGTGCCAGCAGCCCAGTCACTAGCACAGATACGCAGTATTTT. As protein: CASSPVTSTDTQYF.

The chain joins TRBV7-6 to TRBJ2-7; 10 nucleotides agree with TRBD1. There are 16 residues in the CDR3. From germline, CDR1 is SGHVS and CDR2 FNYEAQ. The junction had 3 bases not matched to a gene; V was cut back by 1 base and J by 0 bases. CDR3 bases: TGTGCCAGCAGCTTAGTCGGGACAGGGGTCTCCTACGAGCAGTACTTC. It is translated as CASSLVGTGVSYEQYF.

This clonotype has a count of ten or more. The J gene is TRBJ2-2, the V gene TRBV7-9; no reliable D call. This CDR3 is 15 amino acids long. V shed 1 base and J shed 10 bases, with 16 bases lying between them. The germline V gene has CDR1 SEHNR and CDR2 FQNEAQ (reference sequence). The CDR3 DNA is TGTGCCAGCAGCTTAGGGGCAGACCACCGTGAGGAGCTGTTTTTT. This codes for CASSLGADHREELFF.

For the CDR3, the DNA is TGTGCCAGCAGTCAGGACAGTGAAAATCAAGAGACCCAGTACTTC. It is translated as CASSQDSENQETQYF. The rearrangement uses TRBV12-3 or TRBV12-4 and TRBJ2-5; a weak D match, TRBD1 (6 bases). The CDR3 is made up of 15 amino acids. V lost 5 bases to trimming and J lost 2 bases, with 15 bases between them.

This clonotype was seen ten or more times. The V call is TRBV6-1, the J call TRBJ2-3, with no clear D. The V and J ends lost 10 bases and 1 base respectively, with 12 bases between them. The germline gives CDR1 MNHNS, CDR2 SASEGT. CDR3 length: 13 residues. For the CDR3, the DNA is TGTGCCACCTCCCGGCAGGGCACAGATACGCAGTATTTT. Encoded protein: CATSRQGTDTQYF.